These 5 T cell receptor beta chains were sequenced from one sample in a study of blood T cell repertoires in COVID-19. Some clones are missing from TCRdb's copy, which holds only in-frame ones; the method was immunoSEQ multiplex PCR. This sample carries about 90,000 clones, about nine tenths of them seen once, and the ten largest clones take roughly 15%. What was sequenced was peripheral blood. The receptor set was obtained from a male donor with acute or convalescent COVID-19.

The gene calls are TRBV5-6 and TRBJ1-3, with a tentative D call TRBD1 (6 bases). In germline, CDR1 is SGHDT, CDR2 YYEEEE. V was trimmed by 4 bases and J by 3 bases, leaving 14 bases between them. This CDR3 has 15 residues. This CDR3 is CASSLTRTVGNTIYF. The CDR3 DNA sequence: TGTGCCAGCAGCCTCACCCGGACAGTTGGAAACACCATATATTTT.

The gene calls are TRBV16 and TRBJ1-1, with 9 bases identical to TRBD1. The V gene end was trimmed by 7 bases and the J gene end by 5 bases; junction bases not matched to a gene: 14. The CDR3 sequence is 16 residues long. Germline values: CDR1 KGHSY, CDR2 FQNENV. CDR3 in DNA: TGTGCCAGCAACCCGGGACAGGGTTCGTTAGTAACTGAAGCTTTCTTT. Amino acids: CASNPGQGSLVTEAFF.

V usage is TRBV6-4 and J usage is TRBJ1-5, with D uncertain. The CDR3 covers 13 residues. Germline V gene lookup returns CDR1 MRHNA and CDR2 SNTAGT. Deletions cut 3 bases from V and 6 bases from J, with 9 bases between. This CDR3 is CASSEGRGQPQHF. The CDR3 DNA is TGTGCCAGCAGTGAGGGTCGGGGTCAGCCCCAGCATTTT.

This chain links TRBV18 with TRBJ1-2; possible D gene TRBD1, 6 bases. The CDR3 is 20 residues long. CDR1 is KGHSH and CDR2 is LQKENI in the germline V gene. V lost 3 bases and J lost 0, with 26 bases in between. The DNA of the CDR3 is TGTGCCAGCTCACCGTTGTTCGGGACACCCCAAAACACCCCTAACTATGGCTACACCTTC. As protein: CASSPLFGTPQNTPNYGYTF.

The chain uses TRBV12-3 or TRBV12-4 and TRBJ2-1; 11 bases align to TRBD2. V trimming: 5 bases; J trimming: 16 bases; junction bases outside the gene matches: 10. This CDR3 is 13 amino acids long. The CDR3 DNA reads TGTGCCAGCAGTCCGACTCAACTAGCGGGGGTTTTCTTC. Protein sequence: CASSPTQLAGVFF.